One TCR beta chain is described in this entry. This entry belongs to a study of CD8 T cells in Susac syndrome. Negative isolation yielded the CD8+ and CD4+ T cells, while FACS enriched the TEMRA cells. RNA, at about 0.45 to 1 ug, was reverse transcribed with random hexamers. TCRdb analysed the immunoSEQ multiplex PCR reads with MiXCR anew, one entry per CDR3 protein. The table shows 150,000 or so distinct CDR3 sequences, with approximately 94% occurring only once. V shed 2 bases and J shed 0 bases, with 10 bases lying between them. From germline, CDR1 is SQVTM and CDR2 ANQGSEA. This CDR3 contains 15 residues.

The receptor comes from a human donor with multiple sclerosis. V gene TRBV29-1 combines with J gene TRBJ2-2; possible D gene TRBD1, 5 bases. Specimen: CD8+ T cells from PBMCs. In DNA, the CDR3 is TGCAGCGTTGAAACAGGCCTCGCGAACACCGGGGAGCTGTTTTTT. This codes for CSVETGLANTGELFF.